Sequencing of this T cell receptor beta chain was carried out in a study of graft-versus-host responses after intestinal transplantation. This CDR3 comprises 14 residues. Trimming removed 0 bases at V and 6 bases at J, with 12 bases between. In germline, CDR1 is SGHNT, CDR2 YYREEE (reference sequence). Repertoires were generated with immunoSEQ multiplex PCR, while TCRdb's copy carries only in-frame clones and drops some. The sample shows about 110,000 clones, roughly 92% of them seen only once. This clone appeared a few times. Its antigen is unknown. V is TRBV5-4 and J is TRBJ1-2; D unresolved. The source material was unstimulated CD4+ T cells sorted from spleen or lymph node cells, sampled before transplant. The sequence came from a human donor who was the organ donor for an intestinal transplant. The CDR3: CASSLALQTHGYTF. The CDR3 DNA is TGTGCCAGCAGCTTGGCCTTACAAACGCATGGCTACACCTTC. The full variable domain, its missing parts supplied by reference TRBV5-4 and TRBJ1-2, is ETGVTQSPTHLIKTRGQQVTLRCSSQSGHNTVSWYQQALGQGPQFIFQYYREEENGRGNFPPRFSGLQFPNYSSELNVNALELDDSALYLCASSLALQTHGYTFGSGTRLTVV.